This T cell receptor (beta chain) was retrieved from a study of T-cell reconstitution after alpha-beta-depleted transplantation in children. The CDR3 consists of 14 residues. CDR1 is GTSNPN and CDR2 is SVGIG in the germline V gene (reference sequence). The trim removed 2 bases at V and 10 bases at J, leaving 7 bases unmatched. TCRbeta library construction was performed incorporating unique molecular identifiers. TCRdb reprocessed the PCR reads via MiXCR and lists one record per CDR3 protein. The repertoire holds hundreds of thousands of distinct CDR3 sequences, around 14% seen once, with about 0.79% in the top ten. This clonotype came up a few times.

This chain uses TRBV30 with TRBJ1-6, with 8 bases fitting TRBD1. Sequencing was performed on PBMCs, taken before TCRalphabeta/CD19-depleted stem cell transplant. The TCR originated in a girl aged 2 to 10 with congenital amegakaryocytic thrombocytopenia, due to receive a stem cell transplant. CDR3 nucleotide sequence: TGTGCCTGGAGTAGGGGACAGGCAAGATCACCCCTCCACTTT. This encodes CAWSRGQARSPLHF.